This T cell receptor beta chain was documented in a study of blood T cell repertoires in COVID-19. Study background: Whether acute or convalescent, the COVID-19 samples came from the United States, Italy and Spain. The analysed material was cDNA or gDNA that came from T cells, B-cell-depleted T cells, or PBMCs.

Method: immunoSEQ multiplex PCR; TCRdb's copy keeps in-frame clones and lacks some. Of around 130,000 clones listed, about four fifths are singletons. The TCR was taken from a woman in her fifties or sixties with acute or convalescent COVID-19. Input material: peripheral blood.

In DNA form, the CDR3 reads TGCAGCGTTGGGACAGGAGCGGGTTTGAACACTGAAGCTTTCTTT. This encodes CSVGTGAGLNTEAFF. The chain couples TRBV29-1 to TRBJ1-1, with 7 positions matching TRBD1. The junction had 8 bases not matched to a gene; V was cut back by 4 bases and J by 0 bases. CDR3 length equals 15 residues. Germline-derived CDR1 and CDR2 are SQVTM and ANQGSEA.